Below are 15 T cell receptor beta chains sequenced from a single sample in a study of blood T cell repertoires in COVID-19. Sequencing was performed with immunoSEQ multiplex PCR; in TCRdb, only in-frame clones are kept and a portion is missing. The table records 290,000 or so clones, about 90% of them present only once. Sequencing was carried out using peripheral blood. The receptors were sampled from a man aged 18 to 30 with active or convalescent COVID-19.

This clone has only a few counts. The chain has TRBV5-4 and TRBJ2-1; the D is unclear. The CDR3 runs 11 residues. Germline V gives CDR1 SGHNT, CDR2 YYREEE (reference sequence). Trimming removed 2 bases from V and 9 bases from J, with 6 bases in between. In DNA, the CDR3 is TGTGCCAGCAGCTTCGAGGTTGAGCAGTTCTTC. Translating it yields CASSFEVEQFF. The whole variable domain, remainder taken from reference TRBV5-4 and TRBJ2-1, is ETGVTQSPTHLIKTRGQQVTLRCSSQSGHNTVSWYQQALGQGPQFIFQYYREEENGRGNFPPRFSGLQFPNYSSELNVNALELDDSALYLCASSFEVEQFFGPGTRLTVL.

This chain joins TRBV12-3 or TRBV12-4 and TRBJ2-7, with 11 bases identical to TRBD2. The CDR3 totals 12 residues. J gave up 6 bases and V 5 bases, and 0 bases lay outside the gene matches. The chain's CDR3 is CASSTSGGEQYF. The CDR3 DNA sequence: TGTGCCAGCAGTACTAGCGGGGGCGAGCAGTACTTC.

This clone has more than one count but fewer than ten. This chain uses TRBV28 with TRBJ2-1, with D possibly being TRBD1 (6 bases). The CDR3 totals 14 residues. Germline V lookup: CDR1 MDHEN, CDR2 SYDVKM. V gave up 6 bases and J gave up 7 bases, with 16 bases separating them. CDR3 sequence reads: CASREGGFQNEQFF. For the CDR3, the DNA is TGTGCCAGCAGGGAAGGGGGTTTTCAGAATGAGCAGTTCTTC.

V gene TRBV7-9 combines with J gene TRBJ1-2, with a weak D call TRBD1 (6 bases). V was shortened by 4 bases and J by 1 base, with 19 bases between the two germline ends. The CDR3 spans 17 residues. The germline V gene has CDR1 SEHNR and CDR2 FQNEAQ (reference sequence). The CDR3 nucleotides read TGTGCCAGCAGCTCCCCTTCCGGCGGACAGAATAACTATGGCTACACCTTC. Its protein is CASSSPSGGQNNYGYTF.

V usage is TRBV5-1 and J usage is TRBJ1-5; 7 positions match TRBD1. The CDR3 covers 15 residues. Losses at the gene ends were 4 bases for V and 5 bases for J; bases not matched to a gene: 9. Germline V lookup: CDR1 SGHRS, CDR2 YFSETQ. CDR3 DNA sequence: TGCGCCAGCAGCCCTGACGGGACAGTTTATCAGCCCCAGCATTTT. Its translation is CASSPDGTVYQPQHF.

This clone turned up a few times. The V gene is TRBV7-2, the J gene TRBJ2-1; possible D gene TRBD2, 6 bases. Trimming stripped 1 base from V and 6 bases from J, with 10 bases between. CDR3 length: 14 residues. Germline V CDR1 and CDR2: SGHTA, FQGNSA. The CDR3 DNA follows: TGTGCCAGCAGCTTAGATACTAGCCGCAATGAGCAGTTCTTC. This encodes CASSLDTSRNEQFF.

This clone was seen more than once but under ten times. The V gene is TRBV6-6, the J gene TRBJ1-2; TRBD1 aligns across 7 bases. Germline values: CDR1 MNHNY, CDR2 SVGAGI (reference sequence). After removal of 6 bases from V and 0 bases from J, the junction contained 7 bases not matched to a gene. The CDR3 consists of 15 residues. The CDR3 sequence is CASRPDRTSNYGYTF. In nucleotides, the CDR3 is TGTGCCAGCAGACCGGACAGGACTTCTAACTATGGCTACACCTTC.

This chain uses TRBV5-1 with TRBJ2-1, with TRBD2 matching 15 bases. The V gene end was trimmed by 7 bases and the J gene end by 4 bases; junction bases not matched to a gene: 15. The CDR3 contains 19 residues. From germline, CDR1 is SGHRS and CDR2 YFSETQ. Here the CDR3 reads CASRRSGLAGGGAYNEQFF. CDR3 sequence (DNA): TGCGCCAGCCGGAGGTCGGGACTAGCGGGAGGTGGGGCTTACAATGAGCAGTTCTTC.

The rearrangement uses TRBV10-3 and TRBJ2-7, with a weak D call TRBD1 (5 bases). Germline values: CDR1 ENHRY, CDR2 SYGVKD. V lost 4 bases and J 2 bases, leaving 12 bases between the germline ends. The CDR3 length is 14 residues. In DNA form, the CDR3 reads TGTGCCATCAGTGGCCCTGACAGACCCTACGAGCAGTACTTC. Its protein product is CAISGPDRPYEQYF.

V and J are TRBV9 and TRBJ1-2, with 9 bases identical to TRBD1. Germline CDR1 reads SGDLS; CDR2 reads YYNGEE. The CDR3 has 14 residues. The V gene end was trimmed by 3 bases and the J gene end by 6 bases; junction bases not matched to a gene: 6. The CDR3 nucleotides read TGTGCCAGCAGCGACAGGGGGCTGCGGGATGGCTACACCTTC. This translates into CASSDRGLRDGYTF.

The chain links TRBV11-2 to TRBJ1-1; perhaps TRBD1 as D (6 bases). V lost 2 bases to trimming and J lost 2 bases, with 12 bases between them. The CDR3 is 15 residues long. Germline V CDR1 and CDR2: SGHAT, FQNNGV. The CDR3 loop is CASSLRTDYNTEAFF. The CDR3 DNA is TGTGCCAGCAGCTTACGGACAGATTACAACACTGAAGCTTTCTTT.

V gene TRBV27 combines with J gene TRBJ2-1; tentatively, D is TRBD1 (6 bases). CDR3 length: 15 residues. The V gene lost 6 bases and the J gene lost 3 bases, with 15 bases spanning the gap. Germline CDR1 reads MNHEY; CDR2 reads SMNVEV (reference sequence). CDR3 sequence (DNA): TGTGCCAGCAGCCCGACAGGATACCTCTACAATGAGCAGTTCTTC. It codes for CASSPTGYLYNEQFF.

This clone was seen a single time. The chain uses TRBV4-3 and TRBJ1-2; no reliable D call. The germline V and J ends were trimmed by 4 bases and 0 bases, with 12 bases remaining between them. CDR3 length: 15 amino acids. In germline, CDR1 is LGHNA, CDR2 YSLEER. CDR3 amino acids: CASSPLGRSNYGYTF. The CDR3 DNA sequence: TGCGCCAGCAGCCCTTTGGGGAGATCTAACTATGGCTACACCTTC.

The chain combines TRBV19 with TRBJ1-2; 7 bases are a match to TRBD1. Germline CDR1 and CDR2: LNHDA and SQIVND (reference sequence). V lost 1 base and J lost 3; bases outside the gene matches: 8. This CDR3 spans 16 amino acids. CDR3 protein: CASSIAAGQPHYGYTF. In DNA, the CDR3 is TGTGCCAGTAGTATAGCGGCGGGACAGCCTCACTATGGCTACACCTTC.

The rearrangement links TRBV10-2 to TRBJ2-7, with D maybe TRBD1 (6 bases). There are 13 residues in the CDR3. The V and J ends lost 4 bases and 6 bases respectively, with 13 bases between them. Germline-derived CDR1 and CDR2 are WSHSY and SAAADI. CDR3 sequence (DNA): TGCGCCAGCAGTGGTAAAACAGGGTCCGAGCAGTACTTC. It is translated as CASSGKTGSEQYF.